Below are 8 T cell receptor beta chains sequenced from a single sample in a study of blood T cell repertoires in COVID-19. The data were produced by immunoSEQ multiplex PCR, yet TCRdb's version contains in-frame clones alone and is incomplete. This sample has a few hundred thousand clones, with 88% found just once. Sequencing input: peripheral blood. The origin of the receptors is a woman between 40 and 55 years old who had recovered from COVID-19.

This clone has a handful of counts. V is TRBV5-6 and J is TRBJ1-2, with a possible D match to TRBD1 (5 bases). CDR1 SGHDT and CDR2 YYEEEE come from the germline V gene. Trimming pared 0 bases from V and 4 bases from J, leaving 13 bases between. This CDR3 is built from 15 residues. The chain's CDR3 is CASSLGEAQGYGYTF. For the CDR3, the DNA is TGTGCCAGCAGCTTGGGTGAGGCCCAGGGCTATGGCTACACCTTC. The whole variable domain, remainder taken from reference TRBV5-6 and TRBJ1-2, is DAGVTQSPTHLIKTRGQQVTLRCSPKSGHDTVSWYQQALGQGPQFIFQYYEEEERQRGNFPDRFSGHQFPNYSSELNVNALLLGDSALYLCASSLGEAQGYGYTFGSGTRLTVV.

The CDR3 reads CASSPGQGAGETQYF. The CDR3 DNA follows: TGTGCCAGCAGCCCCGGACAGGGGGCGGGAGAGACCCAGTACTTC. The chain is built from TRBV7-3 and TRBJ2-5; 11 nucleotides agree with TRBD1. The CDR3 extends over 15 amino acids. Germline V gene lookup returns CDR1 SGHTA and CDR2 FQGTGA. V lost 5 bases to trimming and J lost 4 bases; unmatched junction nucleotides: 6.

This clone showed up just once. The V gene is TRBV11-2, the J gene TRBJ2-7, with 10 bases matching TRBD2. The CDR3 spans 13 residues. Per the germline V gene, CDR1 is SGHAT and CDR2 is FQNNGV. V was pared by 7 bases and J by 6 bases, with 6 bases of the junction left unmatched. The chain's CDR3 is CASTSGRAGEQYF. CDR3 sequence (DNA): TGTGCCAGCACCAGCGGGAGGGCAGGCGAGCAGTACTTC.

This sequence joins TRBV9 and TRBJ2-3; 11 nucleotides match TRBD2. V shed 4 bases and J 3 bases; nucleotides not matched to a gene: 10. The CDR3 consists of 17 residues. Per the germline V gene, CDR1 is SGDLS and CDR2 is YYNGEE. CDR3 protein: CASSTTPGLADTDTQYF. The DNA of the CDR3 is TGTGCCAGCAGCACCACCCCGGGACTAGCGGATACAGATACGCAGTATTTT.

CDR3 nucleotides: TGTGCCAGCAGCCACGGCGGATGCGAGCAGTACGTC. Its translation is CASSHGGCEQYV. The chain has TRBV3-1 (or the pseudogene TRBV3-2) and TRBJ2-7; D is unclear. The CDR3 runs 12 residues. Germline V gene data show CDR1 as LGHDT and CDR2 as YNNKEL (reference sequence). Trimming left V 3 bases short and J 6 bases short, with 9 bases between.

This clone was recorded only once. This rearrangement joins TRBV3-1 (or the pseudogene TRBV3-2) to TRBJ2-5; TRBD2 matches 9 bases. There are 15 residues in the CDR3. The germline V gene has CDR1 LGHDT and CDR2 YNNKEL (reference sequence). Losses at the gene ends were 6 bases for V and 1 base for J; bases not matched to a gene: 6. The CDR3 protein is CASSPLAGPQETQYF. CDR3 coding DNA: TGTGCCAGCAGTCCCCTAGCGGGACCCCAAGAGACCCAGTACTTC.

The chain recombines TRBV5-1 with TRBJ1-1; no firm D call. Germline V gives CDR1 SGHRS, CDR2 YFSETQ. This CDR3 contains 13 residues. The V end was cut by 4 bases, the J end by 9 bases, with 16 bases between. As DNA, the CDR3 is TGCGCCAGCAGCCCCCAGAACGGACTCAAAGCTTTCTTT. Translation: CASSPQNGLKAFF.

This clone was counted only a few times. J is TRBJ1-5 and V is TRBV7-9; D might be TRBD1 (5 bases). The CDR3 runs to 16 residues. Per germline, CDR1 SEHNR and CDR2 FQNEAQ (reference sequence). V was pared by 5 bases and J by 0 bases, with 14 bases between. The CDR3 reads CASSARGGGSNQPQHF. The CDR3 bases are TGTGCCAGCAGCGCCCGCGGGGGTGGTAGCAATCAGCCCCAGCATTTT.